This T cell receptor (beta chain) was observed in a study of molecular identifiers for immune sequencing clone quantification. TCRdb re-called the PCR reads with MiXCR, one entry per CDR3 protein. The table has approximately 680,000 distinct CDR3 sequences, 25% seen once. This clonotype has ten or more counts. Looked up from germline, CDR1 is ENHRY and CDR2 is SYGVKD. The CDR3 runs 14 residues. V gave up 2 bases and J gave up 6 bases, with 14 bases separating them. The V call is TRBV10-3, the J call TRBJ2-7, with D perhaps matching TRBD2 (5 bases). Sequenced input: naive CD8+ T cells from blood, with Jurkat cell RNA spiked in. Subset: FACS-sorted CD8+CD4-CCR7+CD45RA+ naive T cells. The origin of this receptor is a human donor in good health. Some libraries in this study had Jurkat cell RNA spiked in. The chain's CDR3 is CAISELETRGEQYF. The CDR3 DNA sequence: TGTGCCATCAGTGAGCTAGAAACTCGGGGCGAGCAGTACTTC.